The clone carrying this T cell receptor (beta chain) was recorded many times. Its specificity is unknown. Amplified TCR beta CDR3 regions derived from RNA transcripts. The TCR CDR3 was amplified in a first-round RT-PCR using the HTBI primer set. In TCRdb, the multiplex PCR reads were re-called with MiXCR into one record per CDR3 protein. The repertoire holds 480,000 or so distinct CDR3 sequences, under 15% seen once, with under 20% in the top ten. The data were taken from a study of T cells in Graves' hyperthyroidism and ophthalmopathy. Study background: At initial diagnosis, before any treatment had begun, peripheral blood was obtained.

This CDR3 is 14 amino acids long. Trimming left V 1 base short and J 9 bases short, with 11 bases between. Germline CDR1 is SGHRS and CDR2 is YFSETQ. Study outcomes and limitations: Ophthalmopathy onset followed model prediction by a median approximately six months.

The study defined stable Graves' hyperthyroidism as no ophthalmopathy progression within 18 months. Around 10 ml of fresh peripheral blood supplied the PBMCs. The material sequenced was blood. This TCR derives from a woman younger than 30 with Graves' hyperthyroidism. J is TRBJ1-6 and V is TRBV5-1; D gene ambiguous. CDR3: CASSLLGVSSPLHF. The CDR3 DNA follows: TGCGCCAGCAGCTTGCTCGGGGTGAGTTCACCCCTCCACTTT.